This T cell receptor (beta chain) stems from a study of OX40 agonist ivuxolimab in advanced cancers. Turning to the study itself: Cohort: more than 75% men, mean age approximately 64, aged about 23 to 79.

The V and J ends lost 3 bases and 3 bases respectively, with 9 bases between them. From germline, CDR1 is SGHNT and CDR2 YENEEA. There are 13 residues in the CDR3. Data came from immunoSEQ multiplex PCR; TCRdb stores just in-frame clones and leaves some out. The table has under 50,000 clones, approximately 80% seen once. Remarks on this clone: Its antigen is undetermined.

General study points: Antigens targeted by the expanded peripheral T cells were not determined.

This TCR derives from an adult with an advanced solid tumor such as melanoma, head and neck, liver or kidney cancer. Specimen: CD4+ or CD8+ T cells sorted from blood, collected in a trial of the OX40 agonist ivuxolimab. The chain has TRBV11-3 and TRBJ2-7, with a possible D match to TRBD1 (6 bases). This chain's CDR3 is CASSFKTGYEQYF. CDR3 nucleotide sequence: TGTGCCAGCAGCTTCAAGACAGGCTACGAGCAGTACTTC. Variable domain in full (rest from reference TRBV11-3 and TRBJ2-7): EAGVVQSPRYKIIEKKQPVAFWCNPISGHNTLYWYLQNLGQGPELLIRYENEEAVDDSQLPKDRFSAERLKGVDSTLKIQPAELGDSAVYLCASSFKTGYEQYFGPGTRLTVT.